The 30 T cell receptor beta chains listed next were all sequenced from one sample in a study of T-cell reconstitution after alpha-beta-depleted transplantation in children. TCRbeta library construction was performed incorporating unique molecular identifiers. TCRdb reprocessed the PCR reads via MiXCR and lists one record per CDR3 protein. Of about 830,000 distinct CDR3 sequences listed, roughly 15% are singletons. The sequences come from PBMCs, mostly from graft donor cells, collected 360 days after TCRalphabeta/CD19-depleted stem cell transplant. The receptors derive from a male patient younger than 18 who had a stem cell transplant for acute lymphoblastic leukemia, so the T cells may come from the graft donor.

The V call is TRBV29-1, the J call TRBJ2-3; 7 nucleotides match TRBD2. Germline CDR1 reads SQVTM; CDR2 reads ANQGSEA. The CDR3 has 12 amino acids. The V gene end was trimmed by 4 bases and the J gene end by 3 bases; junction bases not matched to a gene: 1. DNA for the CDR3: TGCAGCGTTGGGGAGGGTACAGATACGCAGTATTTT. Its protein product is CSVGEGTDTQYF.

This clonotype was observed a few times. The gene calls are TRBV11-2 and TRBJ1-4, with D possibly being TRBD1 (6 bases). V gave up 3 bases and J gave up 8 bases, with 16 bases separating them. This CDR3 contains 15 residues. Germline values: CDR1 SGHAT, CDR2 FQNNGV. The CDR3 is CASSFHRGPWEKLFF. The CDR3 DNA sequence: TGTGCCAGCAGCTTTCACCGGGGGCCCTGGGAAAAACTGTTTTTT.

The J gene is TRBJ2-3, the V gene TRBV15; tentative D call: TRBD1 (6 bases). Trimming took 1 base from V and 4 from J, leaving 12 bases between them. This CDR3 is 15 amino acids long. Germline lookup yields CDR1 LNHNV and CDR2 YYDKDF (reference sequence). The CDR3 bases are TGTGCCACCAGCAGAGTAGGGTCAGGGGCAGATACGCAGTATTTT. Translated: CATSRVGSGADTQYF.

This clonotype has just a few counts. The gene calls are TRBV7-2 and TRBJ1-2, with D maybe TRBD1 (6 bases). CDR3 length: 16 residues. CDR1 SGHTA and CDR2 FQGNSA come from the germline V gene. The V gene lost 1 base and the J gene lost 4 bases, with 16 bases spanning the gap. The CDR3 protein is CASSLVAGGASYGYTF. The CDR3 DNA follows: TGTGCCAGCAGCTTAGTAGCCGGGGGCGCAAGCTATGGCTACACCTTC. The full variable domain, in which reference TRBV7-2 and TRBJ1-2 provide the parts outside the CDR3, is GAGVSQSPSNKVTEKGKDVELRCDPISGHTALYWYRQSLGQGLEFLIYFQGNSAPDKSGLPSDRFSAERTGGSVSTLTIQRTQQEDSAVYLCASSLVAGGASYGYTFGSGTRLTVV.

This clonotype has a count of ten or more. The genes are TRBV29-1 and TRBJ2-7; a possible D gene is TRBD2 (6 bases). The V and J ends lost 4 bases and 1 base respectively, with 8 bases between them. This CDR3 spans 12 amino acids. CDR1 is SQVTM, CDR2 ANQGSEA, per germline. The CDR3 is CSVVGLSYEQYF. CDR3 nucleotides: TGCAGCGTTGTGGGACTTTCCTACGAGCAGTACTTC.

This CDR3 reads CANKRDNEQFF. For the CDR3, the DNA is TGTGCCAACAAGCGGGACAATGAGCAGTTCTTC. The J gene is TRBJ2-1, the V gene TRBV12-3 or TRBV12-4; D may be TRBD2 (6 bases). The V gene lost 10 bases and the J gene lost 5 bases, with 9 bases spanning the gap. The CDR3 has 11 residues.

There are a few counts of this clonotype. CDR3 sequence (DNA): TGCGCCAGCAGCTTGGCACTAGCGGGAAAGGACCATGAGCAGTTCTTC. This gives the protein CASSLALAGKDHEQFF. The rearrangement links TRBV5-1 to TRBJ2-1, with 10 nucleotides matching TRBD2. The germline V gene encodes CDR1 SGHRS and CDR2 YFSETQ. The CDR3 has 16 amino acids. V was pared by 0 bases and J by 8 bases, with 8 bases of the junction left unmatched.

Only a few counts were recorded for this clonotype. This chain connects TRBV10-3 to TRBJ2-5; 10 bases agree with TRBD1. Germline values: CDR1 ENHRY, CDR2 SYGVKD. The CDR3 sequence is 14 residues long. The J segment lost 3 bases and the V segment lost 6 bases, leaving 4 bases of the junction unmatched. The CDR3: CAISQDRGKETQYF. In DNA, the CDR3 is TGTGCCATCAGCCAGGACAGGGGGAAAGAGACCCAGTACTTC.

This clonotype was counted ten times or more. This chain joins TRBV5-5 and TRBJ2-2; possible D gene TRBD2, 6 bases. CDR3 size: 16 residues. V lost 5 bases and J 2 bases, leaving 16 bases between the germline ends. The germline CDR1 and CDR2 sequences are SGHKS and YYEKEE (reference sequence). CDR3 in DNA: TGTGCCAGCAGTCGGCCGGGTAGCGGTAACACCGGGGAGCTGTTTTTT. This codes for CASSRPGSGNTGELFF.

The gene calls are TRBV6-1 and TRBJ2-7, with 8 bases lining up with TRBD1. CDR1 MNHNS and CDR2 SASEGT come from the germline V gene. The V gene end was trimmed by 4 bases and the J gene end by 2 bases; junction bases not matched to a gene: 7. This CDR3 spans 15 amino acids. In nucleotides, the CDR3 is TGTGCCAGCAGTGTTAGGCAGGGGGCCACCTACGAGCAGTACTTC. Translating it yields CASSVRQGATYEQYF.

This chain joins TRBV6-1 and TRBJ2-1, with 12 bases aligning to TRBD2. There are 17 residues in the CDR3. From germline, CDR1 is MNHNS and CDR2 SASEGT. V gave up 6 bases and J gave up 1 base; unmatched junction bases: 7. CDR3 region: CASRRLAGGGSYNEQFF. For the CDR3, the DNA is TGTGCCAGCAGGCGCCTAGCGGGAGGGGGTTCCTACAATGAGCAGTTCTTC.

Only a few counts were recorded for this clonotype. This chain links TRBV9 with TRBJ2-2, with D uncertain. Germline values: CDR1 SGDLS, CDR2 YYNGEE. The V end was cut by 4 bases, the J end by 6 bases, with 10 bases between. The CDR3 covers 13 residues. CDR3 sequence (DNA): TGTGCCAGCAGCCTTTTAGAGGCCGGGGAGCTGTTTTTT. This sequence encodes CASSLLEAGELFF. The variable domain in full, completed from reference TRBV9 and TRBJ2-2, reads DSGVTQTPKHLITATGQRVTLRCSPRSGDLSVYWYQQSLDQGLQFLIQYYNGEERAKGNILERFSAQQFPDLHSELNLSSLELGDSALYFCASSLLEAGELFFGEGSRLTVL.

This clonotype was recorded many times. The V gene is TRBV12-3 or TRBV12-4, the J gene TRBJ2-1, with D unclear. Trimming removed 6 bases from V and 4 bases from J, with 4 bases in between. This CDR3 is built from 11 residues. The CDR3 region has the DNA TGTGCCAGCAGGAAGTACAATGAGCAGTTCTTC. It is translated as CASRKYNEQFF.

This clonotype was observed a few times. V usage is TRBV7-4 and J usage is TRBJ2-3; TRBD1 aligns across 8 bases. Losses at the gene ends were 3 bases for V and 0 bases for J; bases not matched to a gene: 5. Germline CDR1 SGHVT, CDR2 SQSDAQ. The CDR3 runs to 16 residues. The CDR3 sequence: CASSFQGALSTDTQYF. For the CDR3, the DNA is TGTGCCAGCAGCTTCCAGGGGGCTCTGAGCACAGATACGCAGTATTTT.

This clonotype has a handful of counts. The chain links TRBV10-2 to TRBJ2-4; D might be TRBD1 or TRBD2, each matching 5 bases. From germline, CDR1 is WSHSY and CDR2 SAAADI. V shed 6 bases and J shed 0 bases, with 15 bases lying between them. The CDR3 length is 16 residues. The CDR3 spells CASRSSGTLAKNIQYF. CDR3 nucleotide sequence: TGCGCCAGCAGATCATCCGGGACCTTAGCCAAAAACATTCAGTACTTC.

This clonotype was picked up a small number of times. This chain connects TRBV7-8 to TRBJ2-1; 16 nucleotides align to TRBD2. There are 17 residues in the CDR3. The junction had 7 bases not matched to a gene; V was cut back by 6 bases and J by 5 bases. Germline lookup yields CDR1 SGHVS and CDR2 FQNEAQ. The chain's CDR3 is CASSLPGLAGGHNEQFF. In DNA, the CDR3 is TGTGCCAGCAGTTTACCGGGACTAGCGGGAGGGCACAATGAGCAGTTCTTC.

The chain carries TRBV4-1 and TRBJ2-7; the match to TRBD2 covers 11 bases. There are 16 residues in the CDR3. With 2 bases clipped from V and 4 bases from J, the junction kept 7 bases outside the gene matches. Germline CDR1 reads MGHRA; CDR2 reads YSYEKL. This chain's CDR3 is CASSQPLAGVRYEQYF. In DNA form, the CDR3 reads TGCGCCAGCAGCCAACCACTAGCGGGAGTGAGGTACGAGCAGTACTTC.

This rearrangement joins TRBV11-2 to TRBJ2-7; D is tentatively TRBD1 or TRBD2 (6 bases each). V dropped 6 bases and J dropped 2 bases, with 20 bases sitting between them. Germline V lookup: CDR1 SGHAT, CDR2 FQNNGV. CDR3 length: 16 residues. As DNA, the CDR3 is TGTGCCAGCAGACCTATTAGGTGGGGGGCTCCCTACGAGCAGTACTTC. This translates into CASRPIRWGAPYEQYF.

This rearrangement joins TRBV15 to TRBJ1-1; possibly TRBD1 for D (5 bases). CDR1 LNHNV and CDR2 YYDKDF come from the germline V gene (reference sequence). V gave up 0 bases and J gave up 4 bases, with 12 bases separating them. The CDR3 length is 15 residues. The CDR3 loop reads CATSRDEEGITEAFF. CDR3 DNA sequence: TGTGCCACCAGCAGAGATGAGGAGGGGATCACTGAAGCTTTCTTT.

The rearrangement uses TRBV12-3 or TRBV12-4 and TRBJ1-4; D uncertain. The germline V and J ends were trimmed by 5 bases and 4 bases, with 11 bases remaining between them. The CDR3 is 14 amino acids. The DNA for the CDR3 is TGTGCCAGCAGTCCTAGGGCAGGTAATGAAAAACTGTTTTTT. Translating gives CASSPRAGNEKLFF.

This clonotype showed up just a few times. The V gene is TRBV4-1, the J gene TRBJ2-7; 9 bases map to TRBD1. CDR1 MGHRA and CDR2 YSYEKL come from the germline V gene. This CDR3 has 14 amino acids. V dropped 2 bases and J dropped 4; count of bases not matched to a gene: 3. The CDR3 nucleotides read TGCGCCAGCAGCCAACGACAGGGGGGTTACGAGCAGTACTTC. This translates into CASSQRQGGYEQYF.

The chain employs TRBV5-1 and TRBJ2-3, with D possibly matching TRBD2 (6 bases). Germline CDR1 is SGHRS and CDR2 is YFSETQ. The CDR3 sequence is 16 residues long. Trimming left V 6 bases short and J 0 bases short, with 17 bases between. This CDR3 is CASTLPSAASTDTQYF. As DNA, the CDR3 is TGCGCCAGCACACTACCTAGCGCCGCAAGCACAGATACGCAGTATTTT. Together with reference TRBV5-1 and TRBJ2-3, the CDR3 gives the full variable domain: KAGVTQTPRYLIKTRGQQVTLSCSPISGHRSVSWYQQTPGQGLQFLFEYFSETQRNKGNFPGRFSGRQFSNSRSEMNVSTLELGDSALYLCASTLPSAASTDTQYFGPGTRLTVL.

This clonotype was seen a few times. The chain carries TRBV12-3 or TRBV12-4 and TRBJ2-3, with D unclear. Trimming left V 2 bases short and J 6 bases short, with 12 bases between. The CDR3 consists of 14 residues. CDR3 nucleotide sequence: TGTGCCAGCAGTTTAAGTTTAGGATGGGATACGCAGTATTTT. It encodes CASSLSLGWDTQYF.

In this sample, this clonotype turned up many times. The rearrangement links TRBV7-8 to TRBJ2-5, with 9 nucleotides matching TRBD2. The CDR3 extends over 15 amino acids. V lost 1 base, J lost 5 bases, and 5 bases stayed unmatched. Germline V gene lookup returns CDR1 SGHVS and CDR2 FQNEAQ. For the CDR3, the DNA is TGTGCCAGCAGCTTAGATAGCGGGAGTATGGAGACCCAGTACTTC. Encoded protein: CASSLDSGSMETQYF.

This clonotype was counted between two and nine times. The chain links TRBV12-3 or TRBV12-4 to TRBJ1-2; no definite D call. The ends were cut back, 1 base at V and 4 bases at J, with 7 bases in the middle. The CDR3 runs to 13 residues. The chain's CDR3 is CASSLDTRYGYTF. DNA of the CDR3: TGTGCCAGCAGTTTAGACACGCGCTATGGCTACACCTTC.

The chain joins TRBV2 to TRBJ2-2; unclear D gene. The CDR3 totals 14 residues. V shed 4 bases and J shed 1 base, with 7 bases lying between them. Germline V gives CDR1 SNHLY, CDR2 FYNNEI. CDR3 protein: CASSVEQNTGELFF. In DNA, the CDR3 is TGTGCCAGCAGTGTTGAGCAGAACACCGGGGAGCTGTTTTTT.

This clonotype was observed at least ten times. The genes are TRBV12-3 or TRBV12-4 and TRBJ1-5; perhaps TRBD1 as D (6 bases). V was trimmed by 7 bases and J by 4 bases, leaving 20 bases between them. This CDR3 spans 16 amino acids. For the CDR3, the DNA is TGTGCCAGCACTAAAACGGGGGGACACCTAAATCAGCCCCAGCATTTT. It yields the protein CASTKTGGHLNQPQHF.

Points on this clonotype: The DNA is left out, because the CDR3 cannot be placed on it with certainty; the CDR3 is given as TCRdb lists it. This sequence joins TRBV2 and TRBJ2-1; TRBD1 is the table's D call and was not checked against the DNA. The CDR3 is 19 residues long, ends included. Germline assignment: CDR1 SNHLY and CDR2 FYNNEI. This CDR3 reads CASRAGTEPSYNEQFFGVF.

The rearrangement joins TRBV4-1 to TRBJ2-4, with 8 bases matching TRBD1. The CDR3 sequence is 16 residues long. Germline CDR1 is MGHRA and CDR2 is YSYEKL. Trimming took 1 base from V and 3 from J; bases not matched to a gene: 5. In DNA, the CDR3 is TGCGCCAGCAGCCAAGCGGACAGGGCAGTCAAAAACATTCAGTACTTC. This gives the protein CASSQADRAVKNIQYF.

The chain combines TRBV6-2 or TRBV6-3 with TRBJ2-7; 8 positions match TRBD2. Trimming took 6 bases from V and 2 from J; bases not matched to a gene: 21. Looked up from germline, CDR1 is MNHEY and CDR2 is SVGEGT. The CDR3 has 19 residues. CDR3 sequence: CASSHGKNTGTRNTYEQYF. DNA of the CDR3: TGTGCCAGCAGCCACGGAAAGAATACCGGGACTAGGAATACCTACGAGCAGTACTTC.